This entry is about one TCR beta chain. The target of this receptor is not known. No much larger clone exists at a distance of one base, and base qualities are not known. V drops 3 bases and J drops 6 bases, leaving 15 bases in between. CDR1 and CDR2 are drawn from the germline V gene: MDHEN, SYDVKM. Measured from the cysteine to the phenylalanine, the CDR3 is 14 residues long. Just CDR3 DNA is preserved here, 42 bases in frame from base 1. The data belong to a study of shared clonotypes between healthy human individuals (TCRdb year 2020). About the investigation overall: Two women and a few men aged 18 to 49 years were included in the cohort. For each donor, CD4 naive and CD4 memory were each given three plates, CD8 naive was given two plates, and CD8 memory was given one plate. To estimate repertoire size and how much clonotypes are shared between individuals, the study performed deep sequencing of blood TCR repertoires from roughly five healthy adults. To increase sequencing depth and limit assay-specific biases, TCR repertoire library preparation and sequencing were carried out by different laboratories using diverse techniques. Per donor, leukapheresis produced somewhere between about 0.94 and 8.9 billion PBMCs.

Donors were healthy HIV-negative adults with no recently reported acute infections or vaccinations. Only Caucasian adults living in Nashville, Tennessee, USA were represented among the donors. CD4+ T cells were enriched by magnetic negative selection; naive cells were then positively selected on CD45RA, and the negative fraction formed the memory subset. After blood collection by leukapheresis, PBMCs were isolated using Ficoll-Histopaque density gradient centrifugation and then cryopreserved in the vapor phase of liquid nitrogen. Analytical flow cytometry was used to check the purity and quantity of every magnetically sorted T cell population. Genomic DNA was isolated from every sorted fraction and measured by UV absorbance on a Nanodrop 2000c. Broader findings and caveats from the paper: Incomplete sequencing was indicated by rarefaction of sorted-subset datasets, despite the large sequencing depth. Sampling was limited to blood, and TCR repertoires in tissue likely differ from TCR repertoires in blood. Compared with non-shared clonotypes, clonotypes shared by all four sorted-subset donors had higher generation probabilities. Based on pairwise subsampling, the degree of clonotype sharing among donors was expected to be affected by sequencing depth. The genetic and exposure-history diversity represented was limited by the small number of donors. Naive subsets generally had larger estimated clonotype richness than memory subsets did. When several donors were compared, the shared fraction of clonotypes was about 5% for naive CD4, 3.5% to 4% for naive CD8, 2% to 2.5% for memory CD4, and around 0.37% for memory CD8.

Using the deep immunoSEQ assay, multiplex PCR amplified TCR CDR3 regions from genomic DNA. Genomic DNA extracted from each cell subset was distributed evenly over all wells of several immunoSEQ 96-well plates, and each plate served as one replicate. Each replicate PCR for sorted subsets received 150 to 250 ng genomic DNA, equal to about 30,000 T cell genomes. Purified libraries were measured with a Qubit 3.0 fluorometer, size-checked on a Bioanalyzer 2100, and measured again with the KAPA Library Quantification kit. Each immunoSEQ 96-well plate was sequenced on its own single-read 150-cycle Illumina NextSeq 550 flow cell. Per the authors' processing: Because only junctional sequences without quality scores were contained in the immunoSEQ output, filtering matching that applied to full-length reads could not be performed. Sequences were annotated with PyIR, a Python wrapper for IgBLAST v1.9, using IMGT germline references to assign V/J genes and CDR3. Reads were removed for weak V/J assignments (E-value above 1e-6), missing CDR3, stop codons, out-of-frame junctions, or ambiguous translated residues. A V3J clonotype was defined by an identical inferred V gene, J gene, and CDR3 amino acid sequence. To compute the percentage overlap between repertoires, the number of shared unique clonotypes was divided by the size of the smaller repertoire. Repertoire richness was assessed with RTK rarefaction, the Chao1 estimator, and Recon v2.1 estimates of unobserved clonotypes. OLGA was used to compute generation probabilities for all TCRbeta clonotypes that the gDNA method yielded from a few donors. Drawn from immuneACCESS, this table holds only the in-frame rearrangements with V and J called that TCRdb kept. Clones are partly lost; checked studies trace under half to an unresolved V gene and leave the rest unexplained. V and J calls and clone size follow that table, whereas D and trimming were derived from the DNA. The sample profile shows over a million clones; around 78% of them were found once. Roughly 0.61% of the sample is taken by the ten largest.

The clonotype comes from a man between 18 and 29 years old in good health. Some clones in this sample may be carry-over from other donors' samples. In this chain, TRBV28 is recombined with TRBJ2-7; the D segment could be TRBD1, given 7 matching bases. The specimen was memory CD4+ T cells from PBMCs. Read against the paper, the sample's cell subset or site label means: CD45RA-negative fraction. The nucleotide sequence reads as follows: TGTGCCAGCAGTTTGAGGGCAGGGGGAGGCGAGCAGTACTTC. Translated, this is CASSLRAGGGEQYF.